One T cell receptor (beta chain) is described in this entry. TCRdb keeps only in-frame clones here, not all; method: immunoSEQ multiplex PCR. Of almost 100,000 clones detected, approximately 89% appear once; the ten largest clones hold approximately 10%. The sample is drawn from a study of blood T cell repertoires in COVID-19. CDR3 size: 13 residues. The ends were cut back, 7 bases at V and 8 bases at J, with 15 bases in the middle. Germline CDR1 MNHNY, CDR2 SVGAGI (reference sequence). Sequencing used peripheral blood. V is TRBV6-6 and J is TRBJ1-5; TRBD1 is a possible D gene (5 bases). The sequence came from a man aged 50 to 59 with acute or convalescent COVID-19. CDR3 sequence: CASTGRVSEPQHF. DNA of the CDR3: TGTGCCAGCACAGGGAGGGTCTCGGAGCCCCAGCATTTT.